One and the same sample provided the 17 T cell receptor beta chains below, sequenced in a study of T cells in Graves' hyperthyroidism and ophthalmopathy. It was RNA transcripts that yielded the amplified TCR beta CDR3 regions. An initial round of RT-PCR targeting the TCR CDR3 relied on the HTBI primer set. In TCRdb, the multiplex PCR reads were re-called with MiXCR into one record per CDR3 protein. The sample includes over 450,000 distinct CDR3 sequences, 17% seen only once; the top ten take around 17%. Sequenced sample: blood. The source of these receptors is a woman aged 18-29 years with Graves' ophthalmopathy.

This clonotype has at least ten counts. V and J are TRBV2 and TRBJ1-1; D possibly corresponds to TRBD1 (6 bases). V was shortened by 8 bases and J by 5 bases, with 15 bases between the two germline ends. The CDR3 is 13 residues long. Germline CDR1 reads SNHLY; CDR2 reads FYNNEI. In DNA form, the CDR3 reads TGTGCCAGCGGGGGGGAAGGGGGTACTGAAGCTTTCTTT. The encoded protein is CASGGEGGTEAFF. The complete variable domain, with remaining parts taken from reference TRBV2 and TRBJ1-1, reads EPEVTQTPSHQVTQMGQEVILRCVPISNHLYFYWYRQILGQKVEFLVSFYNNEISEKSEIFDDQFSVERPDGSNFTLKIRSTKLEDSAMYFCASGGEGGTEAFFGQGTRLTVV.

This clonotype was picked up a small number of times. The chain has TRBV10-3 and TRBJ2-1, with 8 bases aligning to TRBD2. The CDR3 is 16 amino acids. Unmatched junction bases numbered 7, after V lost 6 bases and J lost 0 bases. Germline values: CDR1 ENHRY, CDR2 SYGVKD. DNA for the CDR3: TGTGCCATCAGCGTTACTAGCGGAGCCTCCTACAATGAGCAGTTCTTC. This codes for CAISVTSGASYNEQFF.

V and J are TRBV5-1 and TRBJ1-4; D might be TRBD1 (5 bases). The CDR3 has 16 amino acids. V gave up 3 bases and J gave up 5 bases, with 17 bases separating them. CDR1 is SGHRS, CDR2 YFSETQ, per germline. The CDR3 here is CASSSGTAGPNEKLFF. DNA of the CDR3: TGCGCCAGCAGCTCCGGGACCGCCGGTCCCAATGAAAAACTGTTTTTT.

By frequency in the sample, this clonotype is medium-sized. This chain joins TRBV6-2 or TRBV6-3 and TRBJ2-7, with D perhaps being TRBD1 or TRBD2 (5 bases each). The germline V and J ends were trimmed by 2 bases and 1 base, with 9 bases remaining between them. Germline loops: CDR1 MNHEY, CDR2 SVGEGT. There are 14 residues in the CDR3. The CDR3 loop is CASSYRDGSYEQYF. In DNA, the CDR3 is TGTGCCAGCAGTTACCGGGACGGTTCCTACGAGCAGTACTTC.

This clonotype came up a few times. V and J are TRBV6-1 and TRBJ2-6, with D possibly being TRBD1 or TRBD2 (6 bases each). In germline, CDR1 is MNHNS, CDR2 SASEGT. V lost 6 bases to trimming and J lost 0 bases, with 15 bases between them. This CDR3 is 17 amino acids long. CDR3 residues: CASRRGGQGSGANVLTF. In DNA, the CDR3 is TGTGCCAGCAGGAGAGGGGGGCAGGGCTCTGGGGCCAACGTCCTGACTTTC.

The gene calls are TRBV19 and TRBJ2-1; D gene unclear. Germline CDR1 is LNHDA and CDR2 is SQIVND (reference sequence). CDR3 length: 14 amino acids. V lost 10 bases and J 3 bases, leaving 16 bases between the germline ends. CDR3 region: CAITGPSYYNEQFF. Here the CDR3 DNA reads TGTGCCATAACCGGACCGAGCTACTACAATGAGCAGTTCTTC.

This clonotype appeared many times. The J gene is TRBJ2-4, the V gene TRBV11-1; 7 nucleotides align to TRBD2. The CDR3 consists of 15 residues. Germline-derived CDR1 and CDR2 are SGHAT and FQDESV (reference sequence). V shed 3 bases and J 5 bases; nucleotides not matched to a gene: 7. In DNA, the CDR3 is TGTGCCAGCAGCTTCCACCCTCTAGCGGAAAACATTCAGTACTTC. Translation gives CASSFHPLAENIQYF.

The chain couples TRBV29-1 to TRBJ1-1, with TRBD1 as a possible D gene (5 bases). The CDR3 runs to 14 residues. Germline V lookup: CDR1 SQVTM, CDR2 ANQGSEA. Trimming took off 0 bases at V and 3 bases at J, with 11 bases between the two ends. In DNA, the CDR3 is TGCAGCGTTGAAGATCTTCAGGGTTACACTGAAGCTTTCTTT. This gives the protein CSVEDLQGYTEAFF.

This clonotype was counted between two and nine times. This chain links TRBV19 with TRBJ2-7; TRBD1 is a possible D gene (6 bases). This CDR3 has 15 amino acids. The germline V gene has CDR1 LNHDA and CDR2 SQIVND (reference sequence). The V gene lost 5 bases and the J gene lost 1 base, with 15 bases spanning the gap. In DNA, the CDR3 is TGTGCCAGTAGTGCGACAGGACACAGTTCCTACGAGCAGTACTTC. Translated: CASSATGHSSYEQYF.

There are many counts of this clonotype. The chain combines TRBV2 with TRBJ1-2, with 7 nucleotides matching TRBD1. The CDR3 spans 15 residues. V gave up 5 bases and J gave up 0 bases; unmatched junction bases: 6. Germline V gene lookup returns CDR1 SNHLY and CDR2 FYNNEI. In DNA, the CDR3 is TGTGCCAGCAGTCTAAGGGGGCGAGCTAACTATGGCTACACCTTC. Amino acid sequence: CASSLRGRANYGYTF.

This chain uses TRBV29-1 with TRBJ1-1; TRBD1 aligns across 8 bases. The CDR3 is 12 residues long. CDR1 SQVTM and CDR2 ANQGSEA come from the germline V gene. CDR3 DNA sequence: TGCGGGGCGGACAGGGTGAACACTGAAGCTTTCTTT. The encoded protein is CGADRVNTEAFF.

This clonotype has more than one count but fewer than ten. This chain joins TRBV27 and TRBJ2-2; unclear D gene. Trimming took 6 bases from V and 6 from J, leaving 11 bases between them. Germline loops: CDR1 MNHEY, CDR2 SMNVEV (reference sequence). This CDR3 has 13 residues. The CDR3 here is CASRFAGPGELFF. The CDR3 DNA sequence: TGTGCCAGCAGGTTTGCCGGGCCCGGGGAGCTGTTTTTT.

This clonotype appeared a few times. The CDR3 DNA is TGTGCCAGCAGCTTAGGAGGATCTATTACAGATACGCAGTATTTT. It translates to CASSLGGSITDTQYF. The V gene is TRBV7-3, the J gene TRBJ2-3; D may be TRBD2 (5 bases). The V end was cut by 2 bases, the J end by 3 bases, with 12 bases between. The CDR3 is 15 residues long. From germline, CDR1 is SGHTA and CDR2 FQGTGA.

In its sample, this clonotype was seen many times. This rearrangement joins TRBV28 to TRBJ2-7, with no clear D. From germline, CDR1 is MDHEN and CDR2 SYDVKM. V dropped 2 bases and J dropped 2 bases, with 10 bases sitting between them. The CDR3 loop spans 14 amino acids. The CDR3 reads CASSLGSLPYEQYF. The CDR3 coding sequence is TGTGCCAGCAGTTTAGGCTCCCTACCCTACGAGCAGTACTTC.

This clonotype occurred many times. The chain carries TRBV20-1 and TRBJ2-3; D unclear. Germline loops: CDR1 DFQATT, CDR2 SNEGSKA (reference sequence). V lost 4 bases and J lost 0, with 8 bases in between. The CDR3 has 13 amino acids. The DNA for the CDR3 is TGCAGTGCTACAGCCCCTAGCACAGATACGCAGTATTTT. It yields the protein CSATAPSTDTQYF.

CDR3 protein: CASSIADRDYGYTF. CDR3 sequence (DNA): TGTGCCAGTAGTATAGCCGACAGGGACTATGGCTACACCTTC. This chain connects TRBV19 to TRBJ1-2, with TRBD1 identical over 7 bases. In germline, CDR1 is LNHDA, CDR2 SQIVND (reference sequence). This CDR3 has 14 amino acids. Germline trimming cut 1 base from V and 3 bases from J; bases unmatched to any gene: 2.

This clonotype was detected a few times. CDR3: CASSVSETGELFF. CDR3 in DNA: TGTGCCAGCAGCGTCTCAGAGACCGGGGAGCTGTTTTTT. The rearrangement links TRBV9 to TRBJ2-2, with no clear D. Trimming left V 2 bases short and J 5 bases short, with 7 bases between. This CDR3 is 13 amino acids long. CDR1 and CDR2 (germline): SGDLS, YYNGEE. Combining the CDR3 with reference TRBV9 and TRBJ2-2 gives the whole variable domain DSGVTQTPKHLITATGQRVTLRCSPRSGDLSVYWYQQSLDQGLQFLIQYYNGEERAKGNILERFSAQQFPDLHSELNLSSLELGDSALYFCASSVSETGELFFGEGSRLTVL.